The 21 T cell receptor beta chains presented below share a single source sample, sequenced in a study of blood T cell repertoires in COVID-19. TCRdb keeps only in-frame clones here, not all; method: immunoSEQ multiplex PCR. The data contain around 100,000 clones, around four fifths of them singletons. The specimen sequenced was peripheral blood. The receptors originated from a human donor in a cohort sampled during active COVID-19.

The chain recombines TRBV5-6 with TRBJ1-4, with TRBD1 matching 10 bases. CDR1 SGHDT and CDR2 YYEEEE come from the germline V gene. The length of the CDR3 is 14 residues. Germline trimming cut 5 bases from V and 10 bases from J; bases unmatched to any gene: 8. Here the CDR3 DNA reads TGTGCCAGCAGGAGACAGGGGGCGGTTGGAAAACTGTTTTTT. Its translation: CASRRQGAVGKLFF.

The rearrangement uses TRBV27 and TRBJ2-2; weak D call: TRBD2 (7 bases). The germline V gene has CDR1 MNHEY and CDR2 SMNVEV (reference sequence). This CDR3 is built from 16 residues. Trimming stripped 6 bases from V and 1 base from J, with 15 bases between. The CDR3 DNA reads as TGTGCCAGCAGCCCTCGGGGGGCTCGGAACACCGGGGAGCTGTTTTTT. As protein: CASSPRGARNTGELFF.

This sequence joins TRBV21-1 and TRBJ2-7; TRBD2 is taken as the D call from the table, unchecked against the DNA. TRBV21-1 is assigned pseudogene status. The CDR3 runs to 14 residues. The CDR3 here is CASSKSGCSYEQYF. The CDR3 nucleotides read TGTGCCAGCAGCAAATCGGGTTGCTCCTACGAGCAGTACTTC.

The chain is built from TRBV7-2 and TRBJ2-7, with TRBD2 identical over 14 bases. The CDR3 contains 14 residues. The germline V gene has CDR1 SGHTA and CDR2 FQGNSA. V trimming: 5 bases; J trimming: 8 bases; junction bases outside the gene matches: 5. The CDR3 reads CASSPGLAGGKQYF. Written as DNA, the CDR3 is TGTGCCAGCAGCCCCGGACTAGCGGGGGGCAAGCAGTACTTC. The whole variable domain, remainder taken from reference TRBV7-2 and TRBJ2-7, is GAGVSQSPSNKVTEKGKDVELRCDPISGHTALYWYRQSLGQGLEFLIYFQGNSAPDKSGLPSDRFSAERTGGSVSTLTIQRTQQEDSAVYLCASSPGLAGGKQYFGPGTRLTVT.

This clone was counted between two and nine times. CDR3 bases: TGCGCCAGCAGCCAAACTCTACGGGACACTGAAGCTTTCTTT. It yields the protein CASSQTLRDTEAFF. The chain carries TRBV4-1 and TRBJ1-1; D is unclear. The germline V and J ends were trimmed by 2 bases and 3 bases, with 10 bases remaining between them. Germline CDR1 reads MGHRA; CDR2 reads YSYEKL. This CDR3 spans 14 amino acids.

The chain joins TRBV3-1 (or the pseudogene TRBV3-2) to TRBJ1-6, with D possibly matching TRBD1 (6 bases). Trimming stripped 5 bases from V and 6 bases from J, with 11 bases between. From germline, CDR1 is LGHDT and CDR2 YNNKEL (reference sequence). This CDR3 comprises 14 residues. CDR3 coding DNA: TGTGCCAGCAGCTCGGGGGGCCTTAATTCACCCCTCCACTTT. Translated: CASSSGGLNSPLHF.

The J gene is TRBJ1-2, the V gene TRBV5-1; D remains unclear. This CDR3 has 13 amino acids. The germline V gene encodes CDR1 SGHRS and CDR2 YFSETQ. V was clipped by 1 base and J by 6 bases, with 10 bases between them. The CDR3 loop reads CASSLSTGHGYTF. In DNA form, the CDR3 reads TGCGCCAGCAGCTTGTCCACTGGGCATGGCTACACCTTC.

The chain links TRBV7-2 to TRBJ1-1; D may be TRBD1 (6 bases). From germline, CDR1 is SGHTA and CDR2 FQGNSA. The CDR3 consists of 13 residues. V lost 5 bases, J lost 3 bases, and 10 bases lay in between. Written as DNA, the CDR3 is TGTGCCAGCAGCCCCGGGGGGCACACTGAAGCTTTCTTT. It specifies CASSPGGHTEAFF.

This clone was recorded once. The rearrangement links TRBV10-3 to TRBJ2-6; D call uncertain. The CDR3 has 18 amino acids. Trimming took 0 bases from V and 0 from J, leaving 12 bases between them. CDR1 and CDR2 from the germline V gene are ENHRY and SYGVKD. The DNA of the CDR3 is TGTGCCATCAGTGAGTCGACGGTTCCTAGCTCTGGGGCCAACGTCCTGACTTTC. Its protein is CAISESTVPSSGANVLTF.

This sequence joins TRBV19 and TRBJ1-1; no clear D. The CDR3 loop spans 13 amino acids. V lost 0 bases, J lost 10 bases, and 12 bases lay in between. Germline V gene sequence: CDR1 LNHDA, CDR2 SQIVND (reference sequence). The CDR3 is CASSIDRPGLAFF. Written as DNA, the CDR3 is TGTGCCAGTAGTATAGATCGCCCGGGTTTAGCTTTCTTT.

The chain joins TRBV11-2 to TRBJ1-1, with D maybe TRBD1 (5 bases). Trimming shortened V by 5 bases and J by 2 bases, and 12 bases separated the two germline ends. Germline V gene sequence: CDR1 SGHAT, CDR2 FQNNGV. There are 14 residues in the CDR3. CDR3 amino acids: CASSLPGLNTEAFF. The DNA for the CDR3 is TGTGCCAGCAGCCTCCCGGGACTTAACACTGAAGCTTTCTTT.

The chain is built from TRBV7-2 and TRBJ1-2; D gene ambiguous. There are 15 residues in the CDR3. The V gene lost 0 bases and the J gene lost 0 bases, with 8 bases spanning the gap. Germline values: CDR1 SGHTA, CDR2 FQGNSA. This chain's CDR3 is CASSLARQANYGYTF. CDR3 DNA sequence: TGTGCCAGCAGCTTAGCCAGACAAGCTAACTATGGCTACACCTTC.

V and J are TRBV19 and TRBJ2-2; TRBD2 matches at 10 bases. The V gene's germline CDR1 is LNHDA and CDR2 SQIVND (reference sequence). The CDR3 has 16 amino acids. J was trimmed by 5 bases and V by 4 bases; bases with no gene match: 7. The CDR3 here is CASSTLQRGGTGELFF. The CDR3 coding sequence is TGTGCCAGTAGTACCCTCCAGCGGGGGGGGACCGGGGAGCTGTTTTTT.

This clone was observed a single time. The V gene is TRBV18, the J gene TRBJ1-1, with D unclear. CDR1 KGHSH and CDR2 LQKENI come from the germline V gene. Trimming took 3 bases from V and 1 from J, leaving 6 bases between them. This CDR3 comprises 13 residues. The CDR3 region has the DNA TGTGCCAGCTCACCCCAGTGGAACACTGAAGCTTTCTTT. Its protein is CASSPQWNTEAFF. Using reference TRBV18 and TRBJ1-1 for the parts outside the CDR3, the full variable domain is NAGVMQNPRHLVRRRGQEARLRCSPMKGHSHVYWYRQLPEEGLKFMVYLQKENIIDESGMPKERFSAEFPKEGPSILRIQQVVRGDSAAYFCASSPQWNTEAFFGQGTRLTVV.

V and J are TRBV9 and TRBJ2-7; 9 bases match TRBD1. The ends lost 0 bases at V and 3 bases at J; junction bases unmatched: 4. CDR3 length equals 15 residues. Per the germline V gene, CDR1 is SGDLS and CDR2 is YYNGEE. The CDR3 protein is CASSVAGGQGYEQYF. CDR3 nucleotide sequence: TGTGCCAGCAGCGTAGCTGGGGGACAGGGCTACGAGCAGTACTTC.

The chain is built from TRBV2 and TRBJ2-3; tentatively, D is TRBD2 (7 bases). CDR3 length: 15 amino acids. Germline V lookup: CDR1 SNHLY, CDR2 FYNNEI. V was pared by 1 base and J by 6 bases, with 14 bases between. The CDR3: CASSEGGGARDTQYF. CDR3 DNA sequence: TGTGCCAGCAGTGAAGGAGGGGGGGCCCGGGATACGCAGTATTTT.

The chain is built from TRBV30 and TRBJ1-3; D not certain. With 4 bases removed from V and 4 bases from J, the gap between germline ends came to 11 bases. Germline lookup yields CDR1 GTSNPN and CDR2 SVGIG (reference sequence). The CDR3 is made up of 13 amino acids. The CDR3 spells CAWNAILGNTIYF. In DNA form, the CDR3 reads TGTGCCTGGAACGCAATACTCGGAAACACCATATATTTT.

The chain joins TRBV7-2 to TRBJ2-3, with 10 bases matching TRBD1. CDR3 length: 15 amino acids. The junction had 7 bases not matched to a gene; V was cut back by 5 bases and J by 5 bases. Germline CDR1 and CDR2: SGHTA and FQGNSA. The CDR3 DNA is TGTGCCAGCAGCCAGAGACAGGGGGCTGGAGATACGCAGTATTTT. Amino acid sequence: CASSQRQGAGDTQYF.

This clone was picked up a small number of times. The rearrangement links TRBV19 to TRBJ2-7; tentative D call: TRBD2 (6 bases). V lost 5 bases and J lost 5, with 16 bases in between. Germline-derived CDR1 and CDR2 are LNHDA and SQIVND (reference sequence). The CDR3 totals 14 residues. The CDR3: CASSGRRGENEQYF. CDR3 in DNA: TGTGCCAGTAGTGGTAGGAGGGGTGAAAACGAGCAGTACTTC.

The V call is TRBV10-1, the J call TRBJ2-3; D unresolved. The CDR3 runs to 15 residues. Germline V CDR1 and CDR2: WNHNN, SYGVQD (reference sequence). Trimming cost V 0 bases and J 1 base, with 8 bases left between them. The CDR3 loop is CASSESGGRTDTQYF. CDR3 sequence (DNA): TGCGCCAGCAGTGAGTCTGGCGGCCGCACAGATACGCAGTATTTT.

The genes are TRBV18 and TRBJ2-7, with D possibly being TRBD2 (5 bases). Germline V gene sequence: CDR1 KGHSH, CDR2 LQKENI. Trimming shortened V by 2 bases and J by 0 bases, and 11 bases separated the two germline ends. There are 15 residues in the CDR3. The CDR3 DNA reads TGTGCCAGCTCACCAGGACTCACGAGCTCCTACGAGCAGTACTTC. Translation gives CASSPGLTSSYEQYF.